This T cell receptor (beta chain) was sequenced in a study of blood T cell repertoires in COVID-19. About the research overall: There were acute and convalescent COVID-19 samples, and they came from the United States, Italy and Spain. Sample material is recorded as cDNA or gDNA derived from T cells, B-cell-depleted T cells, or PBMCs.

As handled by the study authors: Estimated nucleated cell counts came from reference gene primer amplification. Some clones are missing from TCRdb's copy, which holds only in-frame ones; the method was immunoSEQ multiplex PCR. The DNA was the basis for D and trimming; V, J and clone size are from that table. The table records 200,000 to 250,000 clones, approximately 84% of them present only once. The germline V gene encodes CDR1 MNHEY and CDR2 SMNVEV (reference sequence). The CDR3 has 17 amino acids. The V segment lost 6 bases and the J segment 2 bases; nucleotides outside the gene matches: 11. The V call is TRBV27, the J call TRBJ1-3; 9 bases align to TRBD1. Sequenced sample: peripheral blood. This sequence was found in a woman in her twenties or thirties who had recovered from COVID-19. CDR3 region: CASSVSGTGITGNTIYF. The CDR3 DNA follows: TGTGCCAGCAGCGTATCAGGGACAGGGATCACTGGAAACACCATATATTTT.